A single sample is the source of the 20 T cell receptor beta chains below, sequenced in a study of immune characterization of retroperitoneal liposarcoma. One entry per CDR3 protein, called by TCRdb with MiXCR from the PCR reads. The profile shows approximately 11,000 distinct CDR3 sequences, about a quarter of them singletons. Sequencing input: tumor tissue. These TCRs come from a female donor with retroperitoneal liposarcoma.

By share, this clonotype ranks as medium-sized (0.01 to 0.1%). The gene calls are TRBV6-1 and TRBJ2-1; no clear D gene. The DNA matches TRBJ2-7 better at its end, which makes the J call doubtful. This CDR3 has 14 residues. Germline CDR1 and CDR2: MNHNS and SASEGT. CDR3 sequence (DNA): TGTGCCAGCAGGTCTCTTGACGCGTACAATGAGCAGTACTTC. Translation: CASRSLDAYNEQYF.

This clonotype was seen at least ten times. This rearrangement joins TRBV11-3 to TRBJ2-1, with TRBD2 as a possible D gene (5 bases). TRBJ2-7 explains the end of the DNA better; the J call may be wrong. Germline V lookup: CDR1 SGHNT, CDR2 YENEEA. The CDR3 spans 16 residues. DNA for the CDR3: TGTGCCAGCAGCCGAGAGGGCACGGCAGAATACAATGAGCAGTACTTC. Translation gives CASSREGTAEYNEQYF.

At least ten counts were recorded for this clonotype. This rearrangement joins TRBV12-3 or TRBV12-4 to TRBJ2-5; possibly TRBD2 for D (6 bases). This CDR3 region has 15 residues. V lost 6 bases, J lost 11 bases, and 25 bases lay in between. DNA of the CDR3: TGTGCCAGCAGACTTGAACTAGCACCGATTGGTGAGCAGTACTTC. Its protein product is CASRLELAPIGEQYF.

This chain joins TRBV7-2 and TRBJ2-3; perhaps TRBD1 as D (6 bases). The ends were cut back, 5 bases at V and 1 base at J, with 10 bases in the middle. Germline V gene data show CDR1 as SGHTA and CDR2 as FQGNSA. The CDR3 consists of 14 residues. The CDR3 nucleotides are TGTGCCAGCAGCAGTAGACAGGGCACAGATACGCAGTATTTT. Translation: CASSSRQGTDTQYF.

There are a few counts of this clonotype. The CDR3 coding sequence is TGTGCCAGCAGTTACACCTCGACAGGACTAGGAGAGCAGTACTTC. It encodes CASSYTSTGLGEQYF. V usage is TRBV6-6 and J usage is TRBJ2-3, with a tentative D call TRBD2 (7 bases). The DNA end favors TRBJ2-7, so the J call may be wrong. CDR3 size: 15 residues. The germline CDR1 and CDR2 sequences are MNHNY and SVGAGI (reference sequence).

The J gene is TRBJ2-1, the V gene TRBV12-3 or TRBV12-4, with a possible D match to TRBD2 (5 bases). The DNA end lines up better with TRBJ2-7; the J call may be wrong. The CDR3 has 13 residues. CDR3 coding DNA: TGTGCCAGCAGCCAAACCGGGGATCTCCCGCAGTACTTC. It encodes CASSQTGDLPQYF.

This clonotype was detected many times. The V call is TRBV6-1, the J call TRBJ2-1; no clear D. Trimming removed 2 bases from V and 10 bases from J, with 12 bases in between. Germline V lookup: CDR1 MNHNS, CDR2 SASEGT. This CDR3 is 13 amino acids long. The CDR3: CASSENRAYEQFF. The CDR3 coding sequence is TGTGCCAGCAGTGAAAACAGAGCCTACGAGCAGTTCTTC.

This clonotype was counted many times. The V call is TRBV27, the J call TRBJ2-3, with 10 bases fitting TRBD2. The CDR3 sequence is 18 residues long. The V gene's germline CDR1 is MNHEY and CDR2 SMNVEV (reference sequence). The trim removed 5 bases at V and 1 base at J, leaving 12 bases unmatched. CDR3 residues: CASSHSAGGPPGTDTQYF. Here the CDR3 DNA reads TGTGCCAGCAGTCACTCAGCGGGAGGGCCCCCGGGCACAGATACGCAGTATTTT.

Many counts were recorded for this clonotype. This rearrangement joins TRBV6-6 to TRBJ2-1; 12 bases map to TRBD2. The J call may not be correct, given that the DNA end is closer to TRBJ2-5. The CDR3 runs 17 residues. CDR1 is MNHNY and CDR2 is SVGAGI in the germline V gene (reference sequence). CDR3 sequence reads: CASSYILLAGGPKTQYF. The CDR3 DNA sequence: TGTGCCAGCAGTTACATCCTTCTAGCGGGGGGGCCAAAGACCCAGTACTTC.

This clonotype has more than one count but fewer than ten. V and J are TRBV11-2 and TRBJ2-1, with 8 positions matching TRBD1. CDR1 and CDR2 from the germline V gene are SGHAT and FQNNGV. This CDR3 is built from 16 residues. With V trimmed by 2 bases and J by 13 bases, 16 bases remained unmatched. CDR3 region: CASSLRTGLGENIQFF. CDR3 in DNA: TGTGCCAGCAGCTTAAGGACAGGGCTGGGCGAAAACATTCAGTTCTTC.

In this sample, this clonotype turned up many times. In DNA, the CDR3 is TGTGCCAGCAGCAACGGAAGGTTTATAGCGGGAAGACGCACAGATACGCAGTATTTT. This sequence encodes CASSNGRFIAGRRTDTQYF. J is TRBJ2-3 and V is TRBV7-9, with 8 bases matching TRBD2. Germline CDR1 is SEHNR and CDR2 is FQNEAQ (reference sequence). After removal of 5 bases from V and 1 base from J, the junction contained 17 bases not matched to a gene. The CDR3 spans 19 residues.

CDR3 bases: TGTGCCAGCAGCTTAGTAGGGACTAGGGCTTACAATGAGCAGTTCTTC. The encoded protein is CASSLVGTRAYNEQFF. V is TRBV11-2 and J is TRBJ2-1; 8 bases line up with TRBD2. Germline CDR1 SGHAT, CDR2 FQNNGV. The V and J ends lost 1 base and 4 bases, in that order; junction bases with no gene match: 6. The CDR3 loop spans 16 amino acids. Complete variable domain (other parts from reference TRBV11-2 and TRBJ2-1): EAGVAQSPRYKIIEKRQSVAFWCNPISGHATLYWYQQILGQGPKLLIQFQNNGVVDDSQLPKDRFSAERLKGVDSTLKIQPAKLEDSAVYLCASSLVGTRAYNEQFFGPGTRLTVL.

As to this clonotype: Because the CDR3 is missing its conserved closing phenylalanine or tryptophan, this is likely a read error. V usage is TRBV6-1 and J usage is TRBJ2-1; TRBD2 might be the D (6 bases). V lost 6 bases and J lost 5, with 8 bases in between. The germline V gene has CDR1 MNHNS and CDR2 SASEGT. There are 12 residues in the CDR3. CDR3 nucleotide sequence: TGTGCCAGCAGCCCGGGGGACAATGAGCAGTTCTCC. Translation: CASSPGDNEQFS.

This clonotype was recorded a few times. J is TRBJ2-5 and V is TRBV6-2 or TRBV6-3, with TRBD2 identical over 9 bases. From germline, CDR1 is MNHEY and CDR2 SVGEGT. V was clipped by 0 bases and J by 11 bases; unmatched bases: 10. The length of the CDR3 is 15 residues. CDR3 sequence: CASSYSGGRASEQYF. CDR3 DNA: TGTGCCAGCAGTTACTCAGGCGGGAGGGCCTCTGAGCAGTACTTC.

This clonotype was found a few times. The V call is TRBV7-3, the J call TRBJ2-1; 7 nucleotides line up with TRBD2. The germline V gene encodes CDR1 SGHTA and CDR2 FQGTGA. V shed 2 bases, J shed 10 bases, and the junction held 5 bases outside the gene matches. The CDR3 covers 13 residues. The DNA of the CDR3 is TGTGCCAGCAGCTTATCGCTGCGGGGGGAGCAGTTCTTC. Its protein is CASSLSLRGEQFF.

Relative to its sample, this clonotype is medium-sized. The chain carries TRBV6-1 and TRBJ2-3; no definite D call. The end of the DNA fits TRBJ2-7 better, so the J call may be wrong. The germline gives CDR1 MNHNS, CDR2 SASEGT. The length of the CDR3 is 11 residues. The CDR3 reads CASSTWGEQYF. The CDR3 DNA is TGTGCCAGCAGCACATGGGGCGAGCAGTACTTC.

This clonotype was seen only a few times. An end of the junction does not agree with germline; a read error may underlie this. The genes are TRBV10-3 and TRBJ2-3; 9 positions agree with TRBD2. The CDR3 is 16 residues long. The germline CDR1 and CDR2 sequences are ENHRY and SYGVKD. CDR3 nucleotides: TGTGCCATCAGTGAGACTAGCGGGTATAGGGTGGGCGAGCAGTACTTT. Its translation: CAISETSGYRVGEQYF.

This clonotype was observed at least ten times. The rearrangement links TRBV25-1 to TRBJ2-1, with a weak D call TRBD2 (5 bases). Deletions cut 2 bases from V and 8 bases from J, with 13 bases between. Germline loops: CDR1 MGHDK, CDR2 SYGVNS. CDR3 length: 14 residues. CDR3: CASSEEGLVHEQFF. Here the CDR3 DNA reads TGTGCCAGCAGTGAAGAGGGTCTAGTCCATGAGCAGTTCTTC.

This clonotype was detected ten times or more. The CDR3 loop is CATTAGPVNSPLHF. In DNA, the CDR3 is TGTGCCACGACCGCCGGCCCTGTGAATTCACCCCTCCACTTT. The chain couples TRBV7-2 to TRBJ1-6; D remains ambiguous. The CDR3 totals 14 residues. Germline V lookup: CDR1 SGHTA, CDR2 FQGNSA. V was cut by 10 bases and J by 7 bases, with 17 bases left in between.

This clonotype was seen at least ten times. The chain is built from TRBV11-1 and TRBJ1-2; TRBD1 might be the D (5 bases). Trimming pared 10 bases from V and 4 bases from J, leaving 16 bases between. The CDR3 consists of 13 residues. Germline CDR1 and CDR2: SGHAT and FQDESV (reference sequence). The CDR3 loop is CATDPAGGYGYTF. The CDR3 DNA reads as TGTGCCACCGACCCCGCCGGGGGCTATGGCTACACCTTC.